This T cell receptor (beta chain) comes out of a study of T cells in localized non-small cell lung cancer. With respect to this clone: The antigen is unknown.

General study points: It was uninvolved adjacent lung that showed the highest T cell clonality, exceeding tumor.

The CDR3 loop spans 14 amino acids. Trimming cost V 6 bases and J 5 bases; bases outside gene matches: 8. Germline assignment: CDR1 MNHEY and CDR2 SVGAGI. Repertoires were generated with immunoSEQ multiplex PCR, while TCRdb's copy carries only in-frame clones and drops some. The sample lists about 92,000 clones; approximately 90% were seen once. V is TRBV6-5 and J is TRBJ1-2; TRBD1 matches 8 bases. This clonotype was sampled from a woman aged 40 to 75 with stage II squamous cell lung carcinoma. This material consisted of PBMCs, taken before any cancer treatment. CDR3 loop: CASSKRTGRYGYTF. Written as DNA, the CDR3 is TGTGCCAGCAGCAAAAGGACAGGGCGGTATGGCTACACCTTC.